The present T cell receptor (beta chain) was sequenced within a study of human thymus T cells. The CDR3 extends over 13 amino acids. Germline assignment: CDR1 MDHEN and CDR2 SYDVKM. The V end lost 3 bases, the J end lost 1 base, and 7 bases lay between the germline ends. TCRdb keeps only in-frame clones here, not all; method: immunoSEQ multiplex PCR. The sample has tens of thousands of clones, nearly 95% seen once. Remarks on this clone: Antigen: not known.

Study-level findings and limits: Across thymic and blood repertoires, the usage of V and J genes appeared to be biased.

The V and J genes are TRBV28 and TRBJ2-7; D call uncertain. Sequencing used blood. This receptor was taken from a boy under two years old with a congenital heart defect but otherwise immunologically healthy. CDR3: CASSLDPSYEQYF. The DNA of the CDR3 is TGTGCCAGCAGTTTGGACCCATCCTACGAGCAGTACTTC.